This T cell receptor (beta chain) emerged from a study of CD8 T cells in ankylosing spondylitis. Germline-derived CDR1 and CDR2 are SNHLY and FYNNEI. Trimming removed 8 bases at V and 0 bases at J, with 15 bases between. This CDR3 has 15 residues. Using its own MiXCR run on the 5' RACE reads, TCRdb lists one record per CDR3 protein. Of about 360,000 distinct CDR3 sequences listed, approximately 14% are singletons. The V and J genes are TRBV2 and TRBJ2-3; D is unresolved. The source of this sequence is a male donor with ankylosing spondylitis or in good health (not recorded which). Sequenced material: blood, either unsorted or a sorted T cell fraction (not recorded which). The CDR3 coding sequence is TGTGCCAGCGGAATGGGCGGAACTAGCACAGATACGCAGTATTTT. Its translation is CASGMGGTSTDTQYF.